The 16 T cell receptor beta chains below all came from one sample that was sequenced in a study of blood T cell repertoires in COVID-19. Clones were read by immunoSEQ multiplex PCR, and TCRdb kept only the in-frame ones, dropping some. The sample gives under 300,000 clones, around 86% of which show up once; approximately 2% is in the top ten. The sequencing sample was made of peripheral blood. The receptors originated from a man over 45 with acute or convalescent COVID-19.

The chain's CDR3 is CASSRDWTSGGGWQYF. CDR3 sequence (DNA): TGTGCCAGCAGCCGAGATTGGACTAGCGGGGGGGGCTGGCAGTACTTC. V and J are TRBV4-2 and TRBJ2-7, with 15 bases aligning to TRBD2. This CDR3 has 16 amino acids. Germline assignment: CDR1 LGHNA and CDR2 YNFKEQ. V lost 4 bases, J lost 9 bases, and 10 bases stayed unmatched.

The CDR3 reads CSAPVNYGYTF. CDR3 DNA sequence: TGCAGTGCCCCGGTTAACTATGGCTACACCTTC. This chain connects TRBV20-1 to TRBJ1-2; D gene ambiguous. The germline V gene has CDR1 DFQATT and CDR2 SNEGSKA (reference sequence). This CDR3 is built from 11 residues. V was trimmed by 6 bases and J by 1 base, leaving 6 bases between them.

The genes are TRBV5-1 and TRBJ1-4, with D tentatively TRBD1 (6 bases). The CDR3 is made up of 15 amino acids. V was cut by 0 bases and J by 0 bases, with 6 bases left in between. CDR1 and CDR2 (germline): SGHRS, YFSETQ. CDR3 sequence reads: CASSLGQATNEKLFF. In DNA, the CDR3 is TGCGCCAGCAGCTTGGGACAGGCAACTAATGAAAAACTGTTTTTT.

This clone was recorded only once. The rearrangement joins TRBV30 to TRBJ2-1, with 9 bases aligning to TRBD1. CDR3 length: 13 residues. The junction had 3 bases not matched to a gene; V was cut back by 5 bases and J by 4 bases. Per the germline V gene, CDR1 is GTSNPN and CDR2 is SVGIG (reference sequence). The CDR3 DNA reads TGTGCCTGGGGGACAGGGAATTACAATGAGCAGTTCTTC. This codes for CAWGTGNYNEQFF.

This rearrangement joins TRBV7-9 to TRBJ1-3, with D uncertain. CDR3 length equals 16 residues. Germline lookup yields CDR1 SEHNR and CDR2 FQNEAQ (reference sequence). Trimming left V 5 bases short and J 3 bases short, with 17 bases between. In DNA, the CDR3 is TGTGCCAGCAGCCCTCAAGTGGGAGGTTTTGGAAACACCATATATTTT. Encoded protein: CASSPQVGGFGNTIYF.

This chain joins TRBV5-1 and TRBJ2-1; D is possibly TRBD2 (6 bases). In germline, CDR1 is SGHRS, CDR2 YFSETQ. The V and J ends lost 3 bases and 2 bases respectively, with 18 bases between them. This CDR3 is built from 17 residues. In DNA form, the CDR3 reads TGCGCCAGCAGCTCCCCCCGGGGGAAGACGCCCTACAATGAGCAGTTCTTC. Protein: CASSSPRGKTPYNEQFF.

Only one count was recorded for this clone. As DNA, the CDR3 is TGTGCCAGCAGCCAAGAGAGTAGTTTACCTAGCCCACCGTCCCAGCAGTTCTTC. Translating gives CASSQESSLPSPPSQQFF. The chain links TRBV4-2 to TRBJ2-1; D may be TRBD2 (5 bases). Germline V gives CDR1 LGHNA, CDR2 YNFKEQ. The CDR3 runs to 18 residues. V was trimmed by 0 bases and J by 11 bases, leaving 26 bases between them.

The chain recombines TRBV6-5 with TRBJ1-2; the match to TRBD1 covers 7 bases. The germline V gene has CDR1 MNHEY and CDR2 SVGAGI. Losses at the gene ends were 6 bases for V and 7 bases for J; bases not matched to a gene: 8. The CDR3 has 13 amino acids. The CDR3 DNA follows: TGTGCCAGCAGGCTCACAGGGGTCGGTGGCTACACCTTC. As protein: CASRLTGVGGYTF.

This chain connects TRBV6-5 to TRBJ2-7; 9 nucleotides align to TRBD1. Germline V CDR1 and CDR2: MNHEY, SVGAGI. With V trimmed by 2 bases and J by 7 bases, 9 bases remained unmatched. The CDR3 consists of 15 residues. As DNA, the CDR3 is TGTGCCAGCAGTTACGCCGGGACAGGGACGAATGAGCAGTACTTC. It translates to CASSYAGTGTNEQYF.

The rearrangement uses TRBV5-6 and TRBJ2-7; 7 bases are a match to TRBD2. J was trimmed by 7 bases and V by 4 bases; bases with no gene match: 14. The V gene's germline CDR1 is SGHDT and CDR2 YYEEEE. The CDR3 loop spans 15 amino acids. The CDR3, as DNA: TGTGCCAGCAGCCTGGAAGCGGGGAACCCCGGGGAGCAGTACTTC. Translated: CASSLEAGNPGEQYF.

This chain connects TRBV12-3 or TRBV12-4 to TRBJ2-2; D remains ambiguous. V gave up 5 bases and J gave up 7 bases, with 5 bases separating them. CDR3 length: 11 residues. In DNA, the CDR3 is TGTGCCAGCAGTCGCGGCGGGGAGCTGTTTTTT. Encoded protein: CASSRGGELFF.

The V gene is TRBV19, the J gene TRBJ1-6; 7 nucleotides align to TRBD1. The CDR3 contains 17 residues. The V segment lost 5 bases and the J segment 3 bases; nucleotides outside the gene matches: 10. CDR1 and CDR2 from the germline V gene are LNHDA and SQIVND (reference sequence). The CDR3 sequence: CASSLARGGFYNSPLHF. The CDR3 DNA reads TGTGCCAGTAGTTTAGCGCGAGGGGGCTTCTATAATTCACCCCTCCACTTT.

The rearrangement uses TRBV6-1 and TRBJ2-7; 7 bases fit TRBD2. CDR1 is MNHNS, CDR2 SASEGT, per germline. CDR3 length: 14 residues. J gave up 3 bases and V 3 bases, and 5 bases lay outside the gene matches. The CDR3 reads CASSDTGTIYEQYF. CDR3 bases: TGTGCCAGCAGTGACACCGGGACTATCTACGAGCAGTACTTC.

The chain links TRBV27 to TRBJ2-5; the match to TRBD1 covers 9 bases. Looked up from germline, CDR1 is MNHEY and CDR2 is SMNVEV (reference sequence). The CDR3 extends over 14 amino acids. Trimming cost V 6 bases and J 4 bases; bases outside gene matches: 6. The DNA for the CDR3 is TGTGCCAGCAGCCAACAGGGGGCGAGAGAGACCCAGTACTTC. Translated: CASSQQGARETQYF.

V usage is TRBV30 and J usage is TRBJ2-7; weak D call: TRBD1 (5 bases). Per germline, CDR1 GTSNPN and CDR2 SVGIG (reference sequence). Trimming removed 5 bases from V and 2 bases from J, with 10 bases in between. The CDR3 spans 12 residues. The CDR3 nucleotides read TGTGCCTGGGGACAAGGAGCCTACGAGCAGTACTTC. Its translation is CAWGQGAYEQYF.

The rearrangement joins TRBV2 to TRBJ2-1; 7 nucleotides agree with TRBD2. V was clipped by 6 bases and J by 4 bases; unmatched bases: 9. CDR3 length: 15 residues. Germline loops: CDR1 SNHLY, CDR2 FYNNEI. CDR3 DNA: TGTGCCAGCAGGGCGGCTAGCGGCGAGTACAATGAGCAGTTCTTC. Its translation is CASRAASGEYNEQFF.